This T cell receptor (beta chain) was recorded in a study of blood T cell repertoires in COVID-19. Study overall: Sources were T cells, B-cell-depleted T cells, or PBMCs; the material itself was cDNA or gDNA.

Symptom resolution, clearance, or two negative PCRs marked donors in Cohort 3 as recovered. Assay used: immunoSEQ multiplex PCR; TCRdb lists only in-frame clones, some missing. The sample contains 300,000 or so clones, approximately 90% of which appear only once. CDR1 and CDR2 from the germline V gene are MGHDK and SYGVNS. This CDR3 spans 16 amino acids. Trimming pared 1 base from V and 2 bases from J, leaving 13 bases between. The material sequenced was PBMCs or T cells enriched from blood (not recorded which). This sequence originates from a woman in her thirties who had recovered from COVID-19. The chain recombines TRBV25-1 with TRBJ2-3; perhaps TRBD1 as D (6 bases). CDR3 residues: CASSESRTVTTDTQYF. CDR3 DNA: TGTGCCAGCAGTGAATCTAGGACAGTTACCACAGATACGCAGTATTTT. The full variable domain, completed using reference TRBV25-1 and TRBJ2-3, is EADIYQTPRYLVIGTGKKITLECSQTMGHDKMYWYQQDPGMELHLIHYSYGVNSTEKGDLSSESTVSRIRTEHFPLTLESARPSHTSQYLCASSESRTVTTDTQYFGPGTRLTVL.